The 13 T cell receptor beta chains in this list originate from one sample, sequenced in a study of blood T cells in healthy people across ages. Primers used in a second PCR of roughly 7 to 12 cycles were a sample-barcoded 5' primer and a J-beta primer mix. MiXCR, applied by TCRdb to the 5' RACE reads, yields one record per CDR3 protein. The sample contains about 970,000 distinct CDR3 sequences, roughly 47% of which appear only once. Source material: blood. The receptors shown here come from an older woman in good health.

The chain recombines TRBV7-9 with TRBJ2-3; tentative D call: TRBD1 (6 bases). CDR1 and CDR2 (germline): SEHNR, FQNEAQ (reference sequence). The V and J ends lost 2 bases and 2 bases respectively, with 11 bases between them. The CDR3 covers 15 residues. This CDR3 is CASSLTGHTTDTQYF. The CDR3, as DNA: TGTGCCAGCAGCTTAACGGGACACACCACAGATACGCAGTATTTT.

This clonotype was counted between two and nine times. The gene calls are TRBV25-1 and TRBJ2-7; D is undetermined. Germline V lookup: CDR1 MGHDK, CDR2 SYGVNS. CDR3 length: 13 residues. The V gene lost 4 bases and the J gene lost 2 bases, with 9 bases spanning the gap. The CDR3: CASSGSLTYEQYF. CDR3 coding DNA: TGTGCCAGCAGTGGGTCGTTAACCTACGAGCAGTACTTC.

The J gene is TRBJ2-3, the V gene TRBV20-1; D may match TRBD1 or TRBD2 (5 bases each). CDR1 is DFQATT and CDR2 is SNEGSKA in the germline V gene (reference sequence). There are 15 residues in the CDR3. V lost 3 bases, J lost 2 bases, and 15 bases lay in between. In DNA form, the CDR3 reads TGCAGTGCTAGCCGAGGGATGGGGGACACAGATACGCAGTATTTT. Translating it yields CSASRGMGDTDTQYF.

The chain recombines TRBV7-8 with TRBJ2-3; D assignment may be TRBD1 or TRBD2 (5 bases each). Trimming pared 5 bases from V and 4 bases from J, leaving 13 bases between. Germline CDR1 reads SGHVS; CDR2 reads FQNEAQ. The CDR3 runs 14 residues. The CDR3 DNA sequence: TGTGCCAGCAGCCCACGGATGGGGGCAGATACGCAGTATTTT. It is translated as CASSPRMGADTQYF.

This sequence joins TRBV4-3 and TRBJ1-6; D uncertain. CDR3 length equals 15 residues. The V gene's germline CDR1 is LGHNA and CDR2 YSLEER. The V gene lost 3 bases and the J gene lost 4 bases, with 10 bases spanning the gap. DNA of the CDR3: TGCGCCAGCAGCCATCAAGAGGAATATAATTCACCCCTCCACTTT. Residues: CASSHQEEYNSPLHF.

The V call is TRBV29-1, the J call TRBJ2-1; 15 bases align to TRBD2. The CDR3 has 15 residues. Per the germline V gene, CDR1 is SQVTM and CDR2 is ANQGSEA. V dropped 7 bases and J dropped 8; count of bases not matched to a gene: 9. This CDR3 is CSGRTSGRAFDEQFF. The CDR3 nucleotides are TGCAGCGGACGGACTAGCGGGAGGGCCTTCGATGAGCAGTTCTTC.

This clonotype was seen more than once but under ten times. The chain recombines TRBV19 with TRBJ1-6, with 7 positions matching TRBD1. Germline V gene lookup returns CDR1 LNHDA and CDR2 SQIVND (reference sequence). This CDR3 is 14 amino acids long. After removal of 6 bases from V and 8 bases from J, the junction contained 7 bases not matched to a gene. The CDR3 is CASSLDRVYSPLHF. The CDR3 nucleotides read TGTGCCAGTAGCCTCGACAGGGTGTATTCACCCCTCCACTTT.

Only a few counts were recorded for this clonotype. A junction end diverges from the germline sequence, so it may reflect a read error. The chain uses TRBV12-3 or TRBV12-4 and TRBJ2-5, with a possible D match to TRBD1 (6 bases). This CDR3 spans 14 amino acids. In nucleotides, the CDR3 is TGTGCCAACAGTTTTACTAGTGGGGGCGAGACCCAGTACTTC. Translation gives CANSFTSGGETQYF.

This chain joins TRBV7-2 and TRBJ1-2, with TRBD1 identical over 8 bases. This CDR3 spans 19 amino acids. V was clipped by 2 bases and J by 4 bases; unmatched bases: 18. Germline values: CDR1 SGHTA, CDR2 FQGNSA. This CDR3 is CASSLTFLGAGGRSYGYTF. The DNA for the CDR3 is TGTGCCAGCAGCTTAACCTTTCTAGGGGCAGGGGGCCGCAGCTATGGCTACACCTTC.

The chain employs TRBV4-1 and TRBJ2-1; 10 bases map to TRBD2. The ends lost 0 bases at V and 3 bases at J; junction bases unmatched: 8. The CDR3 runs 18 residues. Germline CDR1 reads MGHRA; CDR2 reads YSYEKL. CDR3 residues: CASSQEGPTSGIYNEQFF. Here the CDR3 DNA reads TGCGCCAGCAGCCAAGAGGGGCCAACTAGCGGGATCTACAATGAGCAGTTCTTC.

CDR3 in DNA: TGTGCCAGCAGCTCTACACGTGGAGAGACCCAGTACTTC. It translates to CASSSTRGETQYF. The chain couples TRBV7-6 to TRBJ2-5, with D hard to call. Germline loops: CDR1 SGHVS, CDR2 FNYEAQ. This CDR3 contains 13 residues. V lost 4 bases and J lost 4, with 10 bases in between.

The V and J genes are TRBV7-9 and TRBJ2-7, with unresolved D. The CDR3 is 16 amino acids. V dropped 4 bases and J dropped 4 bases, with 20 bases sitting between them. Germline assignment: CDR1 SEHNR and CDR2 FQNEAQ (reference sequence). CDR3 sequence: CASSSWTALVGYEQYF. In DNA form, the CDR3 reads TGTGCCAGCAGCTCTTGGACCGCCTTAGTCGGATACGAGCAGTACTTC.

This clonotype was recorded once. The rearrangement uses TRBV4-2 and TRBJ2-2; TRBD2 might be the D (5 bases). CDR1 and CDR2 from the germline V gene are LGHNA and YNFKEQ. The V end was cut by 0 bases, the J end by 1 base, with 15 bases between. This CDR3 spans 18 amino acids. In nucleotides, the CDR3 is TGTGCCAGCAGCCAAGACCCCGCGGGCGGAGTGAACACCGGGGAGCTGTTTTTT. Translated: CASSQDPAGGVNTGELFF.